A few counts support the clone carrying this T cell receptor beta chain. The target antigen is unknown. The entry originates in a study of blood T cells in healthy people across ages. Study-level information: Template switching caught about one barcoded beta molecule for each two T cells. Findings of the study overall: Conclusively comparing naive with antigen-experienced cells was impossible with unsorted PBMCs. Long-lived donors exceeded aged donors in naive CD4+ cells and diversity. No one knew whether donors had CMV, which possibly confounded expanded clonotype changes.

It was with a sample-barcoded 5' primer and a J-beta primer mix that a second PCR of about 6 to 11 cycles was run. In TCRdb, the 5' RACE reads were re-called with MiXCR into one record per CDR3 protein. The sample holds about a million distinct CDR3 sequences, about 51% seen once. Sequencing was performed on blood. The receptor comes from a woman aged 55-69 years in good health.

The CDR3 protein is CASSLVVGRGNIQYF. The CDR3 nucleotides are TGTGCCAGCAGCTTAGTTGTCGGGCGAGGAAACATTCAGTACTTC. This chain joins TRBV7-9 and TRBJ2-5; D unclear. The J call may be wrong; the DNA end is better matched by TRBJ2-4. The CDR3 is 15 amino acids. Germline V gene lookup returns CDR1 SEHNR and CDR2 FQNEAQ (reference sequence).